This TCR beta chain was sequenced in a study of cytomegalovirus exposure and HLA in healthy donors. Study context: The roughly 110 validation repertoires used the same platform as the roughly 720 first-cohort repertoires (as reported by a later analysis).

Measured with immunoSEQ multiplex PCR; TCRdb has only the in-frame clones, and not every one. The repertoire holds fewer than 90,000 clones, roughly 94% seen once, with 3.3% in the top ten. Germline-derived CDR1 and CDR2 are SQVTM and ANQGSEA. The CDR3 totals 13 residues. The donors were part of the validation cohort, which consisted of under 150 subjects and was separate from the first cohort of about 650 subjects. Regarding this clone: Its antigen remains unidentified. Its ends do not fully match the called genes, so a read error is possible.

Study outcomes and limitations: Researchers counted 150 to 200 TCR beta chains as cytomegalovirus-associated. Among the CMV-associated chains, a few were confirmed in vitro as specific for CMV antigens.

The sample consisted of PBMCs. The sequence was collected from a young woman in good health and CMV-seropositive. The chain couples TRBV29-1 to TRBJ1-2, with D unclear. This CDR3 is CSVGDHLGGRSRF. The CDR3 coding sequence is TGCAGCGTTGGGGATCATTTGGGAGGACGCTCGCGGTTC.